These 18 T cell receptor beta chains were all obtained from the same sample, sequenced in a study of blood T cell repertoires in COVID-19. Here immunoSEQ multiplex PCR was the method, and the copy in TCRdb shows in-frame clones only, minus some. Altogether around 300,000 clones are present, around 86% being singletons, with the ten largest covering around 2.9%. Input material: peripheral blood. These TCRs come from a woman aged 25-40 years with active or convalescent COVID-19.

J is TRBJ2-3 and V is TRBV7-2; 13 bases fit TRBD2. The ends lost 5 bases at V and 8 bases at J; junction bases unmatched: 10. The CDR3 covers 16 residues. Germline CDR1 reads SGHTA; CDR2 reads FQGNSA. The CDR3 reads CASSVRTSGGSSTQYF. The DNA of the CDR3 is TGTGCCAGCAGCGTGCGGACTAGCGGGGGATCGAGTACGCAGTATTTT.

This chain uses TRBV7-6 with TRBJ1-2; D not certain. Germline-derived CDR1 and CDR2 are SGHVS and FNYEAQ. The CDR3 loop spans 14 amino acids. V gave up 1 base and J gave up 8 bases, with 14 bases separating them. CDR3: CASSLGRTAGGYTF. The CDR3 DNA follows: TGTGCCAGCAGCTTAGGGCGAACGGCAGGCGGCTACACCTTC.

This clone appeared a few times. The CDR3 coding sequence is TGTGCCAGCAGCCCCCGTCCCGGGACAGGGGACAATTCACCCCTCCACTTT. It translates to CASSPRPGTGDNSPLHF. The chain joins TRBV5-5 to TRBJ1-6, with TRBD1 matching over 10 bases. This CDR3 spans 17 amino acids. J was trimmed by 7 bases and V by 4 bases; bases with no gene match: 11. Looked up from germline, CDR1 is SGHKS and CDR2 is YYEKEE (reference sequence).

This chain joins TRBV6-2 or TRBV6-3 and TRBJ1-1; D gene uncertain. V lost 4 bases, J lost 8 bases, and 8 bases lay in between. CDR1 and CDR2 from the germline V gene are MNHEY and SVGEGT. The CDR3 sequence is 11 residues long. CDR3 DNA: TGTGCCAGCAGTTCCGGGGTGGAAGCTTTCTTT. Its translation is CASSSGVEAFF.

The CDR3 spells CASSLARDRGSPEAFF. CDR3 bases: TGTGCCAGCAGCTTGGCCCGGGACAGGGGATCCCCTGAAGCTTTCTTT. The J gene is TRBJ1-1, the V gene TRBV5-8, with 10 bases aligning to TRBD1. The CDR3 is made up of 16 amino acids. Germline CDR1 SGHTS, CDR2 YDEGEE. Losses at the gene ends were 0 bases for V and 6 bases for J; bases not matched to a gene: 8.

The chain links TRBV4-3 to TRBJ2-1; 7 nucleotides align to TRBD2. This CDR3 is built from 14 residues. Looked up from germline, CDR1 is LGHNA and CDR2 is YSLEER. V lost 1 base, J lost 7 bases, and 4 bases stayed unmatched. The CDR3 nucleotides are TGCGCCAGCAGCCAAGCATACGGGGGGAATGAGCAGTTCTTC. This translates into CASSQAYGGNEQFF.

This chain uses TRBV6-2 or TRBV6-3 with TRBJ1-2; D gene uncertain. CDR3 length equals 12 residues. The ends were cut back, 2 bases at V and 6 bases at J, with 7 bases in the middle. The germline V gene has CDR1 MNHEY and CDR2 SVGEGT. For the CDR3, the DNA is TGTGCCAGCAGTTACGAGGCAAATGGCTACACCTTC. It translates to CASSYEANGYTF.

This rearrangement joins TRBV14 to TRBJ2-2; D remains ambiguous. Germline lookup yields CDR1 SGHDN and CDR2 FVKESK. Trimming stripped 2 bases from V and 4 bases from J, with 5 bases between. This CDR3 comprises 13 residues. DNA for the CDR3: TGTGCCAGCAGCCAACGACTCACCGGGGAGCTGTTTTTT. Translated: CASSQRLTGELFF.

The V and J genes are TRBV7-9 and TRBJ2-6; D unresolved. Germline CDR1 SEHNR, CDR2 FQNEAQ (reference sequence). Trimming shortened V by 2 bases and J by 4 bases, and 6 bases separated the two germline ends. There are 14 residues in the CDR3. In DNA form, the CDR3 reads TGTGCCAGCAGCTTATATGAGGGGGCCAACGTCCTGACTTTC. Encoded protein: CASSLYEGANVLTF.

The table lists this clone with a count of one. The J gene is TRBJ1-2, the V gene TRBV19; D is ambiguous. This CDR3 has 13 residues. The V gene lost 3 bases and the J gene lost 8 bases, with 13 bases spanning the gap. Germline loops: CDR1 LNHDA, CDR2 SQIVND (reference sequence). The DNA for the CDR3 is TGTGCCAGTAGTATGAAGCTGAGAGGGGGCTACACCTTC. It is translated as CASSMKLRGGYTF. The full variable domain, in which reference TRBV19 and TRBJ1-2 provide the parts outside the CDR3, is DGGITQSPKYLFRKEGQNVTLSCEQNLNHDAMYWYRQDPGQGLRLIYYSQIVNDFQKGDIAEGYSVSREKKESFPLTVTSAQKNPTAFYLCASSMKLRGGYTFGSGTRLTVV.

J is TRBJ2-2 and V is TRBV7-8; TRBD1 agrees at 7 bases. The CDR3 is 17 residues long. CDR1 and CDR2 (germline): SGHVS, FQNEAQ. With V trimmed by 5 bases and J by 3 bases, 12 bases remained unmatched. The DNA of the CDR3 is TGTGCCAGCAGCCCTACCCGACAGGGATCGGACACCGGGGAGCTGTTTTTT. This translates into CASSPTRQGSDTGELFF.

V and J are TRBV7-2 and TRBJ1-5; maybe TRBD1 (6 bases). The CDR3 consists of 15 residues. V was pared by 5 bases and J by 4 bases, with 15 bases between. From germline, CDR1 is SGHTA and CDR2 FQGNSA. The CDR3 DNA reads TGTGCCAGCAGCCCTAGGGGGGGCGTGAATCAGCCCCAGCATTTT. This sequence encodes CASSPRGGVNQPQHF. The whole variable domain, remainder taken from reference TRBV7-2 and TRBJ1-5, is GAGVSQSPSNKVTEKGKDVELRCDPISGHTALYWYRQSLGQGLEFLIYFQGNSAPDKSGLPSDRFSAERTGGSVSTLTIQRTQQEDSAVYLCASSPRGGVNQPQHFGDGTRLSIL.

In nucleotides, the CDR3 is TGTGCCAGCAGTTTAACAGGGCGTGGGTCACCCCTCCACTTT. This sequence encodes CASSLTGRGSPLHF. The chain is built from TRBV28 and TRBJ1-6, with D possibly TRBD1 on 6 matching bases. The germline V and J ends were trimmed by 2 bases and 10 bases, with 12 bases remaining between them. The CDR3 is made up of 14 amino acids. Germline-derived CDR1 and CDR2 are MDHEN and SYDVKM.

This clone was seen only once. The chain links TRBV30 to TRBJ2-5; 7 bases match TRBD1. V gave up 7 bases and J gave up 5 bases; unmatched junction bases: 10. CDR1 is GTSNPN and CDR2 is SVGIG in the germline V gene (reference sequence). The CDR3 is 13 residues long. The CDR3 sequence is CAFEQGRGETQYF. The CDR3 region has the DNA TGTGCCTTCGAACAGGGGCGAGGGGAGACCCAGTACTTC.

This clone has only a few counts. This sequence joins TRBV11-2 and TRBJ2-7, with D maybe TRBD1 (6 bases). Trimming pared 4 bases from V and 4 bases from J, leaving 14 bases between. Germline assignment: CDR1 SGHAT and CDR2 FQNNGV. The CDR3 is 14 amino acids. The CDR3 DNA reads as TGTGCCAGCAGCTCCCGGGACAAGATTTACGAGCAGTACTTC. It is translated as CASSSRDKIYEQYF.

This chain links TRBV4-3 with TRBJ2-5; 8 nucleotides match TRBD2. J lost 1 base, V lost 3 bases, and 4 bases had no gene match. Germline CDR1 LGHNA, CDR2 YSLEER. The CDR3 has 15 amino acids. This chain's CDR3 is CASSQAGTSQETQYF. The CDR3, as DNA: TGCGCCAGCAGCCAGGCCGGGACTAGCCAAGAGACCCAGTACTTC.

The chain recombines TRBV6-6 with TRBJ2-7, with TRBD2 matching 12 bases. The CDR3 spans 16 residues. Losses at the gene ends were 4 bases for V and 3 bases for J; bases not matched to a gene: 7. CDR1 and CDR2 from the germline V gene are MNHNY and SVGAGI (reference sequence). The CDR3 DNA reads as TGTGCCAGCAGTTCGAGACTAGCGGGGGTGCTCTACGAGCAGTACTTC. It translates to CASSSRLAGVLYEQYF.

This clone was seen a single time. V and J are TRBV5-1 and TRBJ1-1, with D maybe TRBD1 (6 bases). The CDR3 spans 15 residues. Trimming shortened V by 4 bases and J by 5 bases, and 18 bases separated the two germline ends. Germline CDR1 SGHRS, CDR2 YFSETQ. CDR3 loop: CASSPGDIVLTEAFF. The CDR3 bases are TGCGCCAGCAGCCCTGGGGACATAGTACTTACTGAAGCTTTCTTT.